This TCR beta chain was obtained from a study of neurological immune-mediated disorders. Each CDR3 protein is one row after TCRdb ran MiXCR on the 5' RACE reads. The table includes about 21,000 distinct CDR3 sequences, less than 8% detected once. This clonotype was detected ten times or more. The CDR3 length is 15 residues. The ends lost 4 bases at V and 3 bases at J; junction bases unmatched: 7. CDR1 and CDR2 from the germline V gene are SGHRS and YFSETQ. V is TRBV5-1 and J is TRBJ2-5; 9 positions match TRBD2. Sequenced: CD8+ T cells from blood. This receptor was identified in a man in his late teens or twenties in good health. The CDR3 sequence is CASSTMTSGKETQYF. The CDR3 DNA is TGCGCCAGCAGCACAATGACTAGCGGTAAAGAGACCCAGTACTTC.